The 12 T cell receptor beta chains below were found in one sample sequenced in a study of regulatory T cells in long-lasting Graves disease. Time point meaning: newly diagnosed GD, antithyroid drugs for less than 3 months. PBMC RNA was the source of the TCR library. TCR beta libraries were built with iRepertoire HTBI primers and Arm-PCR of CDR3 regions. TCRdb re-analysed the multiplex PCR reads in MiXCR, keeping a single row per CDR3 protein. This table has hundreds of thousands of distinct CDR3 sequences, 15% to 20% appearing once. The same data also went into a second study, on T cells in Graves' hyperthyroidism and ophthalmopathy.

The specimen comprised peripheral blood mononuclear cells (PBMCs), sampled at new diagnosis, from a patient treated with antithyroid drugs. These TCRs come from a woman aged 35-65 years with Graves disease.

The V call is TRBV5-1, the J call TRBJ2-1, with D perhaps matching TRBD1 (5 bases). CDR3 length: 13 residues. V was cut by 4 bases and J by 8 bases, with 13 bases left in between. Germline V gene lookup returns CDR1 SGHRS and CDR2 YFSETQ. CDR3 coding DNA: TGCGCCAGCAGCGCCGCAGGGTCCTATGAGCAGTTCTTC. It yields the protein CASSAAGSYEQFF.

This clonotype came up many times. V gene TRBV18 combines with J gene TRBJ1-1; no definite D call. The CDR3 length is 17 residues. The ends were cut back, 2 bases at V and 2 bases at J, with 18 bases in the middle. Looked up from germline, CDR1 is KGHSH and CDR2 is LQKENI. The CDR3 sequence: CASSPIDTRAPNTEAFF. Here the CDR3 DNA reads TGTGCCAGCTCACCAATCGACACGCGGGCACCAAACACTGAAGCTTTCTTT.

This clonotype was counted many times. V is TRBV12-3 or TRBV12-4 and J is TRBJ1-1, with D perhaps TRBD1 (6 bases). V was pared by 7 bases and J by 1 base, with 13 bases between. This CDR3 is built from 14 residues. CDR3 coding DNA: TGTGCCAGCAAACTCGGACAGCAGAACACTGAAGCTTTCTTT. Protein sequence: CASKLGQQNTEAFF.

This chain links TRBV19 with TRBJ2-3; possible D gene TRBD2, 6 bases. Deletions cut 3 bases from V and 2 bases from J, with 9 bases between. Germline V gene data show CDR1 as LNHDA and CDR2 as SQIVND (reference sequence). This CDR3 is built from 14 residues. In nucleotides, the CDR3 is TGTGCCAGTAGTATTACTAGCACCACAGATACGCAGTATTTT. Amino acids: CASSITSTTDTQYF.

The gene calls are TRBV6-1 and TRBJ2-1; the match to TRBD1 covers 7 bases. This CDR3 is 13 amino acids long. Germline CDR1 is MNHNS and CDR2 is SASEGT. V dropped 6 bases and J dropped 10; count of bases not matched to a gene: 9. This chain's CDR3 is CASSPGTAYEQFF. In nucleotides, the CDR3 is TGTGCCAGCAGCCCGGGGACAGCATACGAGCAGTTCTTC.

This clonotype was seen ten or more times. The chain combines TRBV6-2 or TRBV6-3 with TRBJ2-2; D is ambiguous. Between the trimmed V and J ends, which lost 4 bases and 2 bases, there was a span of 8 bases. Germline V gene data show CDR1 as MNHEY and CDR2 as SVGEGT. The length of the CDR3 is 14 residues. The DNA for the CDR3 is TGTGCCAGCAGTTCAACAGATAACACCGGGGAGCTGTTTTTT. Translating gives CASSSTDNTGELFF.

The J gene is TRBJ2-7, the V gene TRBV20-1; unclear D gene. Per the germline V gene, CDR1 is DFQATT and CDR2 is SNEGSKA (reference sequence). V shed 6 bases and J shed 0 bases, with 9 bases lying between them. The CDR3 is 12 amino acids. CDR3 loop: CSALPSSYEQYF. The CDR3 DNA reads TGCAGTGCCCTGCCGAGCTCCTACGAGCAGTACTTC.

The chain couples TRBV2 to TRBJ2-1; 9 nucleotides agree with TRBD2. V was clipped by 6 bases and J by 3 bases; unmatched bases: 6. This CDR3 is 15 amino acids long. Germline V gene data show CDR1 as SNHLY and CDR2 as FYNNEI. The CDR3 here is CASRETSGSYNEQFF. The CDR3 coding sequence is TGTGCCAGCAGGGAGACTAGCGGTAGCTACAATGAGCAGTTCTTC.

This clonotype was counted at least ten times. The rearrangement uses TRBV7-8 and TRBJ1-6, with unresolved D. The CDR3 contains 14 residues. V was trimmed by 5 bases and J by 10 bases, leaving 15 bases between them. Germline CDR1 and CDR2: SGHVS and FQNEAQ. The CDR3, as DNA: TGTGCCAGCAGCCATAGCCTGGAGGGATCACCCCTCCACTTT. Its translation: CASSHSLEGSPLHF.

This clonotype showed up just a few times. The CDR3 coding sequence is TGTGCCAGCTCACCTACAGAATCCAATCAGCCCCAGCATTTT. This encodes CASSPTESNQPQHF. The rearrangement links TRBV18 to TRBJ1-5; no clear D gene. V lost 3 bases and J lost 3, with 9 bases in between. The CDR3 sequence is 14 residues long. Looked up from germline, CDR1 is KGHSH and CDR2 is LQKENI.

The chain links TRBV20-1 to TRBJ2-5; D is unresolved. Germline V gives CDR1 DFQATT, CDR2 SNEGSKA (reference sequence). V was clipped by 5 bases and J by 2 bases, with 12 bases between them. The CDR3 is made up of 13 amino acids. CDR3 region: CSALRHLQETQYF. CDR3 coding DNA: TGCAGTGCTTTACGACACTTACAAGAGACCCAGTACTTC.

V gene TRBV5-1 combines with J gene TRBJ2-2; tentatively, D is TRBD2 (7 bases). The V gene lost 1 base and the J gene lost 4 bases, with 14 bases spanning the gap. This CDR3 is built from 16 residues. CDR1 and CDR2 (germline): SGHRS, YFSETQ. The CDR3 DNA follows: TGCGCCAGCAGCTTGTTCGGGGGGCCTGTCACCGGGGAGCTGTTTTTT. Its protein product is CASSLFGGPVTGELFF.